This TCR beta chain was captured in a study of blood T cell repertoires in COVID-19. Overall study: The samples span acute and convalescent COVID-19 from the United States, Italy and Spain. T cells, B-cell-depleted T cells, or PBMCs provided the cDNA or gDNA that served as material.

The V gene end was trimmed by 3 bases and the J gene end by 6 bases; junction bases not matched to a gene: 7. The CDR3 loop spans 16 amino acids. The germline gives CDR1 LNHDA, CDR2 SQIVND (reference sequence). Original processing notes: Amplification of reference gene primers provided the estimated nucleated cell counts. Produced via immunoSEQ multiplex PCR; TCRdb's table is partial and in-frame only. D and trimming were read from the DNA, whereas the V and J calls and clone size are those reported in that table. Of some 110,000 clones in the sample, 87% were seen once. The V call is TRBV19, the J call TRBJ2-2, with TRBD2 matching over 10 bases. The source is a human donor in a cohort sampled during active COVID-19. The sequenced material came from peripheral blood. This chain's CDR3 is CASSMGLAGVPGELFF. DNA of the CDR3: TGTGCCAGTAGTATGGGCCTAGCGGGAGTTCCCGGGGAGCTGTTTTTT. Looking up the rest from reference TRBV19 and TRBJ2-2 gives the full variable domain: DGGITQSPKYLFRKEGQNVTLSCEQNLNHDAMYWYRQDPGQGLRLIYYSQIVNDFQKGDIAEGYSVSREKKESFPLTVTSAQKNPTAFYLCASSMGLAGVPGELFFGEGSRLTVL.